This passage covers 30 T cell receptor beta chains from one sample sequenced in a study of OX40 agonist ivuxolimab in advanced cancers. Clones were sequenced by immunoSEQ multiplex PCR, and TCRdb holds only the in-frame ones, with some missing. This sample has some 41,000 clones, with about 85% found just once. The sample here was CD4+ or CD8+ T cells sorted from blood, taken in a trial of the OX40 agonist ivuxolimab. The receptors shown here come from an adult with an advanced solid tumor such as melanoma, head and neck, liver or kidney cancer.

This sequence joins TRBV7-2 and TRBJ1-1; no reliable D call. CDR1 is SGHTA and CDR2 is FQGNSA in the germline V gene. The CDR3 runs 13 residues. V gave up 4 bases and J gave up 1 base, with 7 bases separating them. CDR3 sequence reads: CASSSGRNTEAFF. The CDR3 nucleotides are TGTGCCAGCAGCTCGGGGAGGAACACTGAAGCTTTCTTT.

This chain joins TRBV6-1 and TRBJ1-5; D is uncertain. Germline V gives CDR1 MNHNS, CDR2 SASEGT. CDR3 length: 14 residues. With 0 bases removed from V and 7 bases from J, the gap between germline ends came to 10 bases. CDR3 sequence: CASSEAFHGQPQHF. In DNA, the CDR3 is TGTGCCAGCAGTGAAGCGTTCCATGGACAGCCCCAGCATTTT.

The chain combines TRBV7-2 with TRBJ1-1; no clear D gene. V lost 1 base to trimming and J lost 1 base, with 10 bases between them. The CDR3 is 15 amino acids. The germline gives CDR1 SGHTA, CDR2 FQGNSA. CDR3 protein: CASSLGRAANTEAFF. CDR3 nucleotide sequence: TGTGCCAGCAGCTTAGGCCGGGCAGCGAACACTGAAGCTTTCTTT.

The V gene is TRBV11-2, the J gene TRBJ2-7; 7 positions match TRBD1. J lost 5 bases, V lost 6 bases, and 7 bases had no gene match. CDR3 length: 13 residues. Germline CDR1 SGHAT, CDR2 FQNNGV. The CDR3 spells CASRQGQLHEQYF. CDR3 nucleotides: TGTGCCAGCAGGCAGGGACAGTTACACGAGCAGTACTTC. The entire variable domain, with the rest obtained from reference TRBV11-2 and TRBJ2-7, is as follows: EAGVAQSPRYKIIEKRQSVAFWCNPISGHATLYWYQQILGQGPKLLIQFQNNGVVDDSQLPKDRFSAERLKGVDSTLKIQPAKLEDSAVYLCASRQGQLHEQYFGPGTRLTVT.

The gene calls are TRBV5-6 and TRBJ2-7; 8 positions agree with TRBD2. From germline, CDR1 is SGHDT and CDR2 YYEEEE. The CDR3 is 14 residues long. V gave up 6 bases and J gave up 6 bases; unmatched junction bases: 11. CDR3 in amino acids: CASKTRGGSSEQYF. The CDR3 DNA sequence: TGTGCCAGCAAGACCCGGGGGGGGTCTAGCGAGCAGTACTTC.

The rearrangement links TRBV14 to TRBJ2-3; no reliable D call. The germline V and J ends were trimmed by 4 bases and 1 base, with 9 bases remaining between them. The CDR3 loop spans 14 amino acids. The germline CDR1 and CDR2 sequences are SGHDN and FVKESK. CDR3 sequence reads: CASSLGIRTDTQYF. CDR3 DNA sequence: TGTGCCAGCAGCCTAGGGATTCGCACAGATACGCAGTATTTT.

This chain uses TRBV4-1 with TRBJ2-3; possibly TRBD2 for D (5 bases). V shed 2 bases and J shed 4 bases, with 16 bases lying between them. The CDR3 spans 16 residues. Germline V gene sequence: CDR1 MGHRA, CDR2 YSYEKL. The CDR3 coding sequence is TGCGCCAGCAGCCAAAGAGACGCGACGCGGGCAGATACGCAGTATTTT. It encodes CASSQRDATRADTQYF.

V is TRBV6-6 and J is TRBJ2-5; D gene unclear. From germline, CDR1 is MNHNY and CDR2 SVGAGI (reference sequence). V was shortened by 6 bases and J by 2 bases, with 13 bases between the two germline ends. The CDR3 covers 14 residues. The CDR3 DNA is TGTGCCAGCAGGGGTGAGGTAGGACAAGAGACCCAGTACTTC. Its translation is CASRGEVGQETQYF.

The chain links TRBV19 to TRBJ2-3; the D call may be TRBD1 or TRBD2 (5 bases each). The CDR3 is 18 residues long. Trimming shortened V by 0 bases and J by 1 base, and 17 bases separated the two germline ends. The germline V gene has CDR1 LNHDA and CDR2 SQIVND (reference sequence). CDR3 in DNA: TGTGCCAGTAGTATAGATCCCATCGAAGTGGGGGGCACAGATACGCAGTATTTT. Its protein is CASSIDPIEVGGTDTQYF.

The gene calls are TRBV11-2 and TRBJ2-2; D unclear. CDR3 length: 13 amino acids. The V gene's germline CDR1 is SGHAT and CDR2 FQNNGV. The ends were cut back, 1 base at V and 6 bases at J, with 6 bases in the middle. CDR3 sequence: CASSLVTAGELFF. Here the CDR3 DNA reads TGTGCCAGCAGCTTAGTGACGGCCGGGGAGCTGTTTTTT.

J is TRBJ1-1 and V is TRBV19, with TRBD1 identical over 7 bases. The length of the CDR3 is 14 residues. V lost 5 bases and J lost 3; bases outside the gene matches: 6. Germline lookup yields CDR1 LNHDA and CDR2 SQIVND (reference sequence). The CDR3 DNA is TGTGCCAGTAGTGCCATAGACAGGGACACTGAAGCTTTCTTT. Translating gives CASSAIDRDTEAFF. The full variable domain, rest sourced from reference TRBV19 and TRBJ1-1, is DGGITQSPKYLFRKEGQNVTLSCEQNLNHDAMYWYRQDPGQGLRLIYYSQIVNDFQKGDIAEGYSVSREKKESFPLTVTSAQKNPTAFYLCASSAIDRDTEAFFGQGTRLTVV.

The chain uses TRBV19 and TRBJ1-1; possible D gene TRBD1, 5 bases. The CDR3 extends over 14 amino acids. Trimming pared 6 bases from V and 1 base from J, leaving 12 bases between. Germline lookup yields CDR1 LNHDA and CDR2 SQIVND (reference sequence). This CDR3 is CASRDGTANTEAFF. The CDR3 DNA reads as TGTGCCAGTAGGGACGGGACTGCGAACACTGAAGCTTTCTTT.

The chain carries TRBV4-1 and TRBJ1-5; D call uncertain. This CDR3 is built from 14 residues. Trimming left V 4 bases short and J 2 bases short, with 9 bases between. Germline values: CDR1 MGHRA, CDR2 YSYEKL. DNA for the CDR3: TGCGCCAGCAGCCTGGACGGACGCAATCAGCCCCAGCATTTT. Protein: CASSLDGRNQPQHF.

V is TRBV7-8 and J is TRBJ1-1; TRBD1 matches 9 bases. V gave up 3 bases and J gave up 10 bases; unmatched junction bases: 18. The CDR3 is 17 residues long. Per the germline V gene, CDR1 is SGHVS and CDR2 is FQNEAQ. The DNA of the CDR3 is TGTGCCAGCAGCTTGGGGATACCGGGACAGGGCGGGTGGGGAGCTTTCTTT. Translated, it gives CASSLGIPGQGGWGAFF.

The chain joins TRBV6-7 to TRBJ1-2; no definite D call. TRBV6-7 has ORF status, its function being uncertain. Trimming left V 4 bases short and J 8 bases short, with 14 bases between. The CDR3 has 13 residues. In nucleotides, the CDR3 is TGTGCCAGCAGTTTAAAATGTGGTTGCGGCTACACCTTC. Encoded protein: CASSLKCGCGYTF.

CDR3 bases: TGTGCCAGCAGCCACGGGGTAACCTACGAGCAGTACTTC. Protein product: CASSHGVTYEQYF. The chain links TRBV7-2 to TRBJ2-7, with D possibly matching TRBD2 (5 bases). The CDR3 runs 13 residues. The germline V gene has CDR1 SGHTA and CDR2 FQGNSA. V was clipped by 5 bases and J by 2 bases, with 10 bases between them.

The gene calls are TRBV12-5 and TRBJ2-5; 8 bases align to TRBD2. The J segment lost 6 bases and the V segment lost 6 bases, leaving 12 bases of the junction unmatched. Germline values: CDR1 LGHNT, CDR2 FRNRAP. This CDR3 contains 15 residues. The CDR3 DNA follows: TGTGCTAGTGGGTCAGCGGGGGCCGCAAGTCAGACCCAGTACTTC. It is translated as CASGSAGAASQTQYF.

The chain carries TRBV6-1 and TRBJ1-1; D unresolved. The CDR3 is 13 amino acids. Germline CDR1 and CDR2: MNHNS and SASEGT. The V end was cut by 2 bases, the J end by 5 bases, with 9 bases between. Here the CDR3 reads CASSERRGTEAFF. In DNA form, the CDR3 reads TGTGCCAGCAGTGAAAGGCGGGGAACTGAAGCTTTCTTT.

Concerning this clone: The junction and the germline gene differ at one end; a read error may be behind it. The chain uses TRBV5-3 and TRBJ1-2; D is uncertain. TRBV5-3 is given ORF status, its function remaining uncertain. This CDR3 contains 14 residues. CDR3 sequence: CASSSVTVNYGYTF. In DNA, the CDR3 is TGTGCCAGCAGCTCGGTAACAGTCAACTATGGCTACACCTTC.

The CDR3 DNA reads TGTGCCAGCAGCTCCCGGACTAGCGGGGGGGAACAAGAGACCCAGTACTTC. Translated, it gives CASSSRTSGGEQETQYF. This chain connects TRBV13 to TRBJ2-5, with TRBD2 matching 15 bases. The CDR3 loop spans 17 amino acids. The germline gives CDR1 PRHDT, CDR2 FYEKMQ (reference sequence). Trimming cost V 4 bases and J 2 bases; bases outside gene matches: 5.

This clone showed up just a few times. The chain joins TRBV19 to TRBJ1-1; D perhaps matches TRBD1 (5 bases). The CDR3 is 15 residues long. Trimming shortened V by 7 bases and J by 0 bases, and 15 bases separated the two germline ends. The germline gives CDR1 LNHDA, CDR2 SQIVND (reference sequence). CDR3: CASNRGRTLNTEAFF. The CDR3 nucleotides are TGTGCCAGTAATCGGGGACGAACCCTGAACACTGAAGCTTTCTTT.

The genes are TRBV11-2 and TRBJ1-1, with D possibly matching TRBD1 (6 bases). The CDR3 extends over 14 amino acids. Between the trimmed V and J ends, which lost 2 bases and 4 bases, there was a span of 11 bases. From germline, CDR1 is SGHAT and CDR2 FQNNGV. The chain's CDR3 is CASSLTGAFTEAFF. CDR3 nucleotide sequence: TGTGCCAGCAGCTTAACGGGGGCGTTCACTGAAGCTTTCTTT. Filled out from reference TRBV11-2 and TRBJ1-1, the complete variable domain reads EAGVAQSPRYKIIEKRQSVAFWCNPISGHATLYWYQQILGQGPKLLIQFQNNGVVDDSQLPKDRFSAERLKGVDSTLKIQPAKLEDSAVYLCASSLTGAFTEAFFGQGTRLTVV.

The chain links TRBV5-4 to TRBJ1-2, with 9 bases lining up with TRBD1. The CDR3 has 15 amino acids. The V gene's germline CDR1 is SGHNT and CDR2 YYREEE (reference sequence). Trimming took 0 bases from V and 4 from J; bases not matched to a gene: 4. Written as DNA, the CDR3 is TGTGCCAGCAGCTTGGTGGGGACAGGGAGCTATGGCTACACCTTC. This encodes CASSLVGTGSYGYTF.

In DNA form, the CDR3 reads TGTGCCAGCTCACTTAATTCCGGGGGGGCAGGAGGTGAGCAGTTCTTC. Translation gives CASSLNSGGAGGEQFF. This chain connects TRBV18 to TRBJ2-1; 8 bases fit TRBD2. CDR1 is KGHSH, CDR2 LQKENI, per germline. The CDR3 consists of 16 residues. The V segment lost 4 bases and the J segment 9 bases; nucleotides outside the gene matches: 14.

This clone was detected a few times. This chain links TRBV28 with TRBJ2-7, with unresolved D. The germline CDR1 and CDR2 sequences are MDHEN and SYDVKM. This CDR3 is built from 13 residues. Trimming took off 6 bases at V and 7 bases at J, with 16 bases between the two ends. For the CDR3, the DNA is TGTGCCAGCAGCCCTCCGGGTATGGGTGAGCAGTACTTC. Translating gives CASSPPGMGEQYF.

The chain recombines TRBV10-3 with TRBJ1-1; D possibly corresponds to TRBD1 (5 bases). This CDR3 contains 15 residues. The V gene's germline CDR1 is ENHRY and CDR2 SYGVKD. V lost 5 bases, J lost 3 bases, and 16 bases lay in between. DNA of the CDR3: TGTGCCATCAGTCCCAGGGTCGTGGGGGACACTGAAGCTTTCTTT. Translated, it gives CAISPRVVGDTEAFF.

This chain uses TRBV25-1 with TRBJ1-4; D is undetermined. The ends were cut back, 2 bases at V and 4 bases at J, with 11 bases in the middle. Germline CDR1 reads MGHDK; CDR2 reads SYGVNS. The CDR3 runs to 15 residues. The CDR3 region has the DNA TGTGCCAGCAGTGAAGGGGAGACGGTTAATGAAAAACTGTTTTTT. Residues: CASSEGETVNEKLFF.

The chain employs TRBV6-5 and TRBJ2-5; 9 positions agree with TRBD1. The CDR3 spans 13 residues. CDR1 MNHEY and CDR2 SVGAGI come from the germline V gene. V gave up 5 bases and J gave up 11 bases; unmatched junction bases: 9. In DNA form, the CDR3 reads TGTGCCAGCAGTCCTCTGAGGACAGGGGAACAGTACTTC. It is translated as CASSPLRTGEQYF.

The DNA for the CDR3 is TGTGCCAGCAGTTATGGACAGGGGTATGGAAACACCATATATTTT. Translation gives CASSYGQGYGNTIYF. V is TRBV5-6 and J is TRBJ1-3; 9 nucleotides agree with TRBD1. Looked up from germline, CDR1 is SGHDT and CDR2 is YYEEEE. The CDR3 is 15 residues long. V dropped 5 bases and J dropped 3; count of bases not matched to a gene: 6.

J is TRBJ1-4 and V is TRBV2, with 7 bases lining up with TRBD1. J gave up 8 bases and V 4 bases, and 4 bases lay outside the gene matches. CDR3 size: 13 residues. Germline values: CDR1 SNHLY, CDR2 FYNNEI. As DNA, the CDR3 is TGTGCCAGCAGTGGAGGGGGCGGGGAAAAACTGTTTTTT. Translation: CASSGGGGEKLFF. Looking up the rest from reference TRBV2 and TRBJ1-4 gives the full variable domain: EPEVTQTPSHQVTQMGQEVILRCVPISNHLYFYWYRQILGQKVEFLVSFYNNEISEKSEIFDDQFSVERPDGSNFTLKIRSTKLEDSAMYFCASSGGGGEKLFFGSGTQLSVL.